A selection of T cell receptor beta chains follows, all from one sample in a study of vaccination effects on CD4 cells after COVID-19. Only in-frame clones appear in the TCRdb table, and some are missing; sequencing was by immunoSEQ multiplex PCR. The sample holds about 45,000 clones, more than 60% seen once. These receptors' targets are unknown. Sequences were derived from CD4+ T cells from PBMCs cultured with a peptide pool, sampled before COVID-19 vaccination. These receptors all stem from a human donor who had a prior SARS-CoV-2 infection. CDR3s include the opening cysteine and the closing phenylalanine or tryptophan. A D gene is named only where the DNA matches it firmly. Where a row states a size, it is once, few, many or the class of an expanded clone; other rows omit it.

>-|TRBV12-3/TRBV12-4|-|TRBJ2-5
CASSFSGVETQYF
TGTGCCAGCAGTTTTTCTGGGGTAGAGACCCAGTACTTC
>few|TRBV5-1|TRBD1|TRBJ2-7
CASSLVGRGNDEQYF
TGCGCCAGCAGCTTGGTGGGCAGGGGGAATGACGAGCAGTACTTC
>-|TRBV2|TRBD2|TRBJ2-7
CASSPGLAGKSSYEQYF
TGTGCCAGCAGTCCGGGACTAGCGGGGAAGAGCTCCTACGAGCAGTACTTC
>-|TRBV7-9|-|TRBJ2-7
CASSFKMGANSYEQYF
TGTGCCAGCAGCTTTAAAATGGGGGCTAACTCCTACGAGCAGTACTTC
>-|TRBV6-6|-|TRBJ1-5
CASSYSGSQPQHF
TGTGCCAGCAGTTACTCAGGGTCACAGCCCCAGCATTTT
>-|TRBV19|-|TRBJ2-1
CASSPQDGNEQFF
TGTGCCAGTAGTCCCCAGGATGGAAATGAGCAGTTCTTC
>-|TRBV29-1|TRBD2|TRBJ2-1
CSVGGWDWGNNEQFF
TGCAGCGTCGGGGGGTGGGACTGGGGAAACAATGAGCAGTTCTTC
>-|TRBV12-3/TRBV12-4|TRBD1|TRBJ2-5
CASRQGKETQYF
TGTGCCAGCCGACAGGGAAAAGAGACCCAGTACTTC
>-|TRBV7-8|TRBD1|TRBJ1-1
CASSYGTVRFRNTEAFF
TGTGCCAGCAGCTACGGGACAGTTCGTTTTCGGAACACTGAAGCTTTCTTT
>-|TRBV28|-|TRBJ1-2
CASSFLSRNYGYTF
TGTGCCAGCAGTTTTCTGAGCCGCAACTATGGCTACACCTTC
>-|TRBV3-1/TRBV3-2|TRBD1|TRBJ2-4
CASSQAGTEKNIQYF
TGTGCCAGCAGCCAAGCGGGGACAGAGAAAAACATTCAGTACTTC
>-|TRBV6-2/TRBV6-3|-|TRBJ1-5
CASSSRGANSNQPQHF
TGTGCCAGCAGCTCCCGAGGGGCAAATAGCAATCAGCCCCAGCATTTT
>-|TRBV29-1|-|TRBJ2-5
CSVDTGEETQYF
TGCAGCGTTGATACCGGGGAAGAGACCCAGTACTTC
>-|TRBV9|-|TRBJ2-7
CASSVESVAYEQYF
TGTGCCAGCAGCGTAGAATCAGTCGCCTACGAGCAGTACTTC
>-|TRBV18|-|TRBJ1-3
CASSPPGRSSGNTIYF
TGTGCCAGCTCACCACCGGGGAGGAGCTCTGGAAACACCATATATTTT
>once|TRBV25-1|TRBD2|TRBJ2-7
CASSVGGSSYEQYF
TGTGCCAGCAGTGTTGGCGGGAGCTCCTACGAGCAGTACTTC